The source of this T cell receptor beta chain is a study of blood T cell repertoires in COVID-19. As for the study in general: COVID-19 samples collected from the United States, Italy and Spain covered acute and convalescent phases.

Recruits, aged about 18 to 89 years, lived in around 24 US areas. Cohort placement rested on clinical history that participants reported themselves. This table comes from immunoSEQ multiplex PCR, and its TCRdb copy is limited to in-frame clones, with some not included. The sample holds 200,000 to 300,000 clones, about 87% seen once. This clonotype was obtained from a woman aged 40 to 55 with acute COVID-19. The sequenced material came from PBMCs or T cells enriched from blood (not recorded which).

For the CDR3, the DNA is TGTGCCAGCAGCGGCACGCGGGAGTCCTACGAGCAGTACGTC. Residues: CASSGTRESYEQYV. The rearrangement joins TRBV7-2 to TRBJ2-7; 7 bases fit TRBD2. The germline CDR1 and CDR2 sequences are SGHTA and FQGNSA. The ends lost 5 bases at V and 1 base at J; junction bases unmatched: 5. This CDR3 has 14 amino acids.